This T cell receptor (beta chain) was profiled in a study of blood T cell repertoires in COVID-19. Study details: Acute-phase and convalescent COVID-19 samples originated in the United States, Italy and Spain.

Germline CDR1 reads MNHEY; CDR2 reads SVGAGI. This CDR3 comprises 15 residues. J was trimmed by 4 bases and V by 2 bases; bases with no gene match: 6. The protocol was immunoSEQ multiplex PCR, while the TCRdb copy is restricted to in-frame clones and leaves out a portion. In the table there are 66,000 or so clones, 80% of which are singletons. Sequencing used peripheral blood. The genes are TRBV6-5 and TRBJ1-1; TRBD1 matches 8 bases. The sequence came from a human donor in a cohort sampled during active COVID-19. CDR3 DNA: TGTGCCAGCAGTTACCGACTCGACAGGGGCACTGAAGCTTTCTTT. Translating gives CASSYRLDRGTEAFF.